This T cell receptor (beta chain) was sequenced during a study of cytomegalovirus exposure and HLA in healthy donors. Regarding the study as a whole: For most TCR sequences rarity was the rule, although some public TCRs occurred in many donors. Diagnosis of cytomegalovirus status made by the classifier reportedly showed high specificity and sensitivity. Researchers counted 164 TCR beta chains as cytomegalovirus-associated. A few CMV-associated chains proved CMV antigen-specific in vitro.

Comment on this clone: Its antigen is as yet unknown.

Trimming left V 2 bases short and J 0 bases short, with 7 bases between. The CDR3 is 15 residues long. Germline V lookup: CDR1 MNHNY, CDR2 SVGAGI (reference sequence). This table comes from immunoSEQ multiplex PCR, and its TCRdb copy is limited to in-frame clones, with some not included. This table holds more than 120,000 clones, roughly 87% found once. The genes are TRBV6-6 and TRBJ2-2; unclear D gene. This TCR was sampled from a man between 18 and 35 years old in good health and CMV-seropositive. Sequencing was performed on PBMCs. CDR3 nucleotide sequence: TGTGCCAGCAGTTACGCCAGTCCGAACACCGGGGAGCTGTTTTTT. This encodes CASSYASPNTGELFF.